One and the same sample provided the 17 T cell receptor beta chains below, sequenced in a study of blood T cell repertoires in COVID-19. This table comes from immunoSEQ multiplex PCR, and its TCRdb copy is limited to in-frame clones, with some not included. The profile shows 400,000 or so clones, more than 80% of them singletons. The sequencing input was PBMCs or T cells enriched from blood (not recorded which). The receptors stem from a man under 40 who had recovered from COVID-19.

This chain connects TRBV5-1 to TRBJ1-3; 7 nucleotides align to TRBD1. V trimming: 0 bases; J trimming: 9 bases; junction bases outside the gene matches: 6. The length of the CDR3 is 14 residues. From germline, CDR1 is SGHRS and CDR2 YFSETQ. The chain's CDR3 is CASSLDTGVATIYF. The CDR3 bases are TGCGCCAGCAGCTTGGATACAGGGGTGGCCACCATATATTTT.

The chain employs TRBV3-1 (or the pseudogene TRBV3-2) and TRBJ1-1; no firm D call. CDR1 and CDR2 from the germline V gene are LGHDT and YNNKEL (reference sequence). The CDR3 sequence is 14 residues long. V lost 1 base, J lost 1 base, and 7 bases lay in between. CDR3 sequence: CASSQASSNTEAFF. CDR3 nucleotide sequence: TGTGCCAGCAGCCAAGCCTCCTCGAACACTGAAGCTTTCTTT.

J is TRBJ1-1 and V is TRBV11-2; no reliable D call. Germline V CDR1 and CDR2: SGHAT, FQNNGV. V was cut by 5 bases and J by 1 base, with 5 bases left in between. The CDR3 is 12 residues long. In DNA form, the CDR3 reads TGTGCCAGCAGCCCCCAGAACACTGAAGCTTTCTTT. Residues: CASSPQNTEAFF.

The chain is built from TRBV5-1 and TRBJ2-3, with 9 bases aligning to TRBD1. Trimming at V came to 5 bases and at J to 6 bases, leaving 10 bases not matched to a gene. The CDR3 runs 15 residues. Germline CDR1 SGHRS, CDR2 YFSETQ. The CDR3 DNA is TGCGCCAGCAGTCAAGACAGGGGGACACAGGATACGCAGTATTTT. Translating it yields CASSQDRGTQDTQYF.

V and J are TRBV29-1 and TRBJ1-2; D is possibly TRBD1 (5 bases). The CDR3 is made up of 11 amino acids. Germline V gene sequence: CDR1 SQVTM, CDR2 ANQGSEA. V lost 7 bases and J lost 5, with 11 bases in between. The CDR3 bases are TGCAGCGGATGGGAGGGGTATGGCTACACCTTC. Amino acids: CSGWEGYGYTF.

This chain links TRBV5-8 with TRBJ1-1; a weak D match, TRBD1 (6 bases). V lost 3 bases to trimming and J lost 4 bases, with 13 bases between them. This CDR3 spans 14 amino acids. From germline, CDR1 is SGHTS and CDR2 YDEGEE. CDR3 region: CASSSRGEVTEAFF. The DNA for the CDR3 is TGTGCCAGCAGCTCCAGGGGCGAGGTCACTGAAGCTTTCTTT.

V and J are TRBV6-4 and TRBJ2-2; D is possibly TRBD1 (6 bases). V was shortened by 3 bases and J by 4 bases, with 15 bases between the two germline ends. This CDR3 region has 16 residues. Germline V CDR1 and CDR2: MRHNA, SNTAGT. The CDR3 DNA is TGTGCCAGCAGTGAGAGCCCCGGACAGATCACCGGGGAGCTGTTTTTT. Protein sequence: CASSESPGQITGELFF.

This chain connects TRBV28 to TRBJ2-1; D may be TRBD2 (6 bases). In germline, CDR1 is MDHEN, CDR2 SYDVKM. Deletions cut 8 bases from V and 10 bases from J, with 15 bases between. There are 12 residues in the CDR3. In DNA form, the CDR3 reads TGTGCCAGCGAGGGTAGCGGAGACGAGCAGTTCTTC. Translation: CASEGSGDEQFF.

V usage is TRBV27 and J usage is TRBJ1-6; 7 bases line up with TRBD1. The CDR3 runs 14 residues. The germline V gene encodes CDR1 MNHEY and CDR2 SMNVEV (reference sequence). The V and J ends lost 4 bases and 7 bases, in that order; junction bases with no gene match: 4. This CDR3 reads CASSYLDRNSPLHF. The DNA of the CDR3 is TGTGCCAGCAGTTACCTGGACAGGAATTCACCCCTCCACTTT.

The chain uses TRBV19 and TRBJ1-1; TRBD1 aligns across 9 bases. Looked up from germline, CDR1 is LNHDA and CDR2 is SQIVND (reference sequence). J gave up 1 base and V 1 base, and 1 base lay outside the gene matches. This CDR3 is built from 15 residues. CDR3 coding DNA: TGTGCCAGTAGTATAGTGGGACAGGGGAACACTGAAGCTTTCTTT. This translates into CASSIVGQGNTEAFF.

This chain uses TRBV30 with TRBJ1-3, with TRBD1 identical over 9 bases. V lost 0 bases and J lost 8; bases outside the gene matches: 5. CDR1 is GTSNPN and CDR2 is SVGIG in the germline V gene (reference sequence). This CDR3 comprises 14 residues. CDR3 sequence: CAWSVGQGEDTIYF. In DNA form, the CDR3 reads TGTGCCTGGAGTGTGGGACAGGGCGAGGACACCATATATTTT.

The rearrangement uses TRBV27 and TRBJ2-1; D gene unclear. CDR3 length: 16 amino acids. Trimming stripped 5 bases from V and 1 base from J, with 15 bases between. CDR1 and CDR2 from the germline V gene are MNHEY and SMNVEV (reference sequence). The CDR3 region is CASSAKSAESYNEQFF. The CDR3 DNA sequence: TGTGCCAGCAGTGCCAAGTCCGCGGAATCCTACAATGAGCAGTTCTTC.

This clone showed up just once. The V and J genes are TRBV5-6 and TRBJ2-2, with TRBD2 identical over 9 bases. Germline assignment: CDR1 SGHDT and CDR2 YYEEEE. J was trimmed by 1 base and V by 0 bases; bases with no gene match: 10. The CDR3 contains 19 residues. For the CDR3, the DNA is TGTGCCAGCAGCTTGGTAGTCTGGCGGGAGGGCTTGAACACCGGGGAGCTGTTTTTT. Translation gives CASSLVVWREGLNTGELFF. The entire variable domain, with the rest obtained from reference TRBV5-6 and TRBJ2-2, is as follows: DAGVTQSPTHLIKTRGQQVTLRCSPKSGHDTVSWYQQALGQGPQFIFQYYEEEERQRGNFPDRFSGHQFPNYSSELNVNALLLGDSALYLCASSLVVWREGLNTGELFFGEGSRLTVL.

V usage is TRBV2 and J usage is TRBJ2-3, with D possibly TRBD2 on 5 matching bases. This CDR3 spans 16 amino acids. Germline V lookup: CDR1 SNHLY, CDR2 FYNNEI. Trimming left V 4 bases short and J 4 bases short, with 18 bases between. The CDR3 reads CASSAAGPAMADTQYF. The CDR3 DNA reads TGTGCCAGCAGTGCGGCGGGCCCCGCGATGGCAGATACGCAGTATTTT.

V usage is TRBV7-9 and J usage is TRBJ2-7, with 15 bases lining up with TRBD2. The germline CDR1 and CDR2 sequences are SEHNR and FQNEAQ (reference sequence). The CDR3 extends over 15 amino acids. Germline trimming cut 6 bases from V and 7 bases from J; bases unmatched to any gene: 7. The CDR3 here is CASSAPGLAGGEQYF. CDR3 bases: TGTGCCAGCAGTGCCCCGGGACTAGCGGGAGGAGAGCAGTACTTC.

The chain is built from TRBV27 and TRBJ2-1; D perhaps matches TRBD1 (6 bases). CDR1 and CDR2 (germline): MNHEY, SMNVEV (reference sequence). V lost 5 bases and J lost 0, with 14 bases in between. The CDR3 is made up of 16 amino acids. This chain's CDR3 is CASSVPHRVSYNEQFF. CDR3 nucleotides: TGTGCCAGCAGTGTCCCCCACAGGGTCTCCTACAATGAGCAGTTCTTC.

This rearrangement joins TRBV4-1 to TRBJ2-7, with D perhaps matching TRBD2 (6 bases). The germline V and J ends were trimmed by 4 bases and 6 bases, with 16 bases remaining between them. CDR3 size: 14 residues. Germline CDR1 reads MGHRA; CDR2 reads YSYEKL. CDR3 amino acids: CASSRWVAELEQYF. CDR3 DNA sequence: TGCGCCAGCAGCCGATGGGTAGCGGAGCTCGAGCAGTACTTC.